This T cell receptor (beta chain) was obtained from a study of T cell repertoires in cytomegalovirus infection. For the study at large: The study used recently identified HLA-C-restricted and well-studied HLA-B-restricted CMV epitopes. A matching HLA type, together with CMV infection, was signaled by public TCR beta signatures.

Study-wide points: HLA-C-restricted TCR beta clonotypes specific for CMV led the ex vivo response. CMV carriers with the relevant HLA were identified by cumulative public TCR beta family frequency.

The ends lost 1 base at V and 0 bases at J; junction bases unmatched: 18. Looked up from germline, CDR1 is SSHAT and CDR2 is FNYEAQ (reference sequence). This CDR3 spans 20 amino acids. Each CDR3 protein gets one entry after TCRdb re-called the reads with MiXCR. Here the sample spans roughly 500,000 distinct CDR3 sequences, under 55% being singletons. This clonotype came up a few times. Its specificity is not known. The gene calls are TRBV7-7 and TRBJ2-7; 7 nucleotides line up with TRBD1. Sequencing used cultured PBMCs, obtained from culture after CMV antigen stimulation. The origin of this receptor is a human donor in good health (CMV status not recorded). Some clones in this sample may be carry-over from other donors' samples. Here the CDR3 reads CASSLGGRDRDLAHSYEQYF. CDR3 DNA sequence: TGTGCCAGCAGCTTAGGGGGTAGGGACAGAGACCTTGCACACTCCTACGAGCAGTACTTC. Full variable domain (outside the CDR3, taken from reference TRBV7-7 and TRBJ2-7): GAGVSQSPRYKVTKRGQDVTLRCDPISSHATLYWYQQALGQGPEFLTYFNYEAQPDKSGLPSDRFSAERPEGSISTLTIQRTEQRDSAMYRCASSLGGRDRDLAHSYEQYFGPGTRLTVT.